Listed below are T cell receptor beta chains from one sample, sequenced in a study of shared clonotypes between healthy human individuals. The data were produced by immunoSEQ multiplex PCR, yet TCRdb's version contains in-frame clones alone and is incomplete. Of approximately 500,000 clones listed, approximately 85% are singletons. The source material was PBMCs. These receptors all come from a woman aged 40 to 50 in good health. Some clones in this sample may be carry-over from other donors' samples. Both conserved end residues are part of each CDR3. D genes are given only for firm matches. Some rows have no size entry. The others give once, few or many, or a class for an expanded clone.

j_gene	v_gene	d_gene	abundance	CDR3nt	CDR3aa
TRBJ2-7	TRBV11-2	TRBD2	.	TGTGCCAGCAGCTTTAGCGGGAACTCCTACGAGCAGTACTTC	CASSFSGNSYEQYF
TRBJ1-1	TRBV2	.	.	TGTGCCAGCAGCATACAGGGAATAAACACTGAAGCTTTCTTT	CASSIQGINTEAFF
TRBJ1-3	TRBV7-5	.	.	TGTGTCAGAAGCTTAGCAGGGAACTCTGGAAACACCATATATTTT	CVRSLAGNSGNTIYF
TRBJ1-3	TRBV6-6	.	.	TGTGCCAGCAGGGAGGAGATTCCAAACACCATATATTTT	CASREEIPNTIYF
TRBJ2-2	TRBV5-1	.	.	TGCGCCAGCAGCTTACCGGAGGCGAACACCGGGGAGCTGTTTTTT	CASSLPEANTGELFF
TRBJ1-6	TRBV5-6	TRBD1	.	TGTGCCAGCAGCTCGGCGAACAGGGGATCGGGTTCACCCCTCCACTTT	CASSSANRGSGSPLHF
TRBJ1-4	TRBV5-1	TRBD1	.	TGCGCCAGCAGCAGGACAGGGGGTAATGAAAAACTGTTTTTT	CASSRTGGNEKLFF
TRBJ1-5	TRBV10-2	.	few	TGCGCCACCGCTGACGGACACAATCAGCCCCAGCATTTT	CATADGHNQPQHF
TRBJ1-1	TRBV6-5	TRBD1	.	TGTGCCACCCAGGGACAGCCGAACACTGAAGCTTTCTTT	CATQGQPNTEAFF
TRBJ1-5	TRBV19	TRBD1	.	TGTGCCAGTAGTATCGGATTGGACAGGTATAGCAATCAGCCCCAGCATTTT	CASSIGLDRYSNQPQHF